Described below is a single T cell receptor (beta chain) sequence and its context. Antigen unknown. This sample was taken from a study of beta chain features in type 1 diabetes. Study information: No patient-donor differences in age, gender, total cells or subset yield. The study's findings and limits: The study found fewer insertions and more deletions at VDJ junctions in type 1 diabetes patients. Compared with healthy donors, patients appeared to share more similar naive, central memory and regulatory TCRB repertoires.

By way of CD45RO/CCR7/CD25/CD127/CD95/CD27, the CD4+ regulatory, stem cell-like memory, central memory and naive cells were sorted. All of the isolated RNA was reverse transcribed, so expressed TCRB transcripts were sequenced. Method: immunoSEQ multiplex PCR; TCRdb's copy keeps in-frame clones and lacks some. The sample has 300,000 to 350,000 clones, roughly 8% seen once; the top ten hold 0.44%. Trimming pared 0 bases from V and 6 bases from J, leaving 11 bases between. CDR1 is KGHSH and CDR2 is LQKENI in the germline V gene. The CDR3 extends over 14 amino acids. This rearrangement joins TRBV18 to TRBJ2-5; D could derive from TRBD1 or TRBD2 (5 bases each). The specimen sequenced was central memory CD4+ T cells from blood. The TCR was taken from a young woman in good health. The chain's CDR3 is CASSPPGVIKTQYF. The CDR3 DNA reads as TGTGCCAGCTCACCACCGGGGGTAATAAAGACCCAGTACTTC.